This T cell receptor beta chain was identified during a study of cytotoxic CD8 clonotypes in ibrutinib-treated CLL. Study as a whole: Median treatment time before response sampling was 12 months, range 6 to 36. Findings of the study overall: The public clonotypes identified were infrequent and showed contraction or stability on treatment.

Note on this clone: The target antigen is unknown.

Trimming stripped 1 base from V and 0 bases from J, with 7 bases between. This CDR3 region has 15 residues. Germline lookup yields CDR1 SEHNR and CDR2 FQNEAQ (reference sequence). Sequenced by immunoSEQ multiplex PCR; TCRdb stores in-frame clones only, minus some. The data hold 110,000 to 150,000 clones, with about 78% observed a single time. This TCR came from a human donor with chronic lymphocytic leukemia. The chain joins TRBV7-9 to TRBJ1-5; D is unclear. The starting material was PBMCs, obtained after 24 months of ibrutinib treatment. The CDR3 sequence is CASSLGQPSNQPQHF. In nucleotides, the CDR3 is TGTGCCAGCAGCTTAGGACAACCTAGCAATCAGCCCCAGCATTTT. Variable domain in full (rest from reference TRBV7-9 and TRBJ1-5): DTGVSQNPRHKITKRGQNVTFRCDPISEHNRLYWYRQTLGQGPEFLTYFQNEAQLEKSRLLSDRFSAERPKGSFSTLEIQRTEQGDSAMYLCASSLGQPSNQPQHFGDGTRLSIL.